Reported below is one TCR beta chain. This sample was taken from a study of blood T cell repertoires in COVID-19. The overall study: Sources were T cells, B-cell-depleted T cells, or PBMCs; the material itself was cDNA or gDNA.

The CDR3 is 15 amino acids. Germline-derived CDR1 and CDR2 are SGHVS and FNYEAQ. V was shortened by 3 bases and J by 5 bases, with 15 bases between the two germline ends. TCRdb's copy holds only in-frame clones and misses some; the assay was immunoSEQ multiplex PCR. The sample holds under 200,000 clones, about 86% seen once. This receptor was taken from a man aged 18 to 30 with active or convalescent COVID-19. Source material: peripheral blood. The chain recombines TRBV7-6 with TRBJ2-3, with a possible D match to TRBD2 (6 bases). For the CDR3, the DNA is TGTGCCAGCAGCTTGTTCTCGGCAGCGGGAGATACGCAGTATTTT. It specifies CASSLFSAAGDTQYF. The complete variable domain, with remaining parts taken from reference TRBV7-6 and TRBJ2-3, reads GAGVSQSPRYKVTKRGQDVALRCDPISGHVSLYWYRQALGQGPEFLTYFNYEAQQDKSGLPNDRFSAERPEGSISTLTIQRTEQRDSAMYRCASSLFSAAGDTQYFGPGTRLTVL.